These 10 T cell receptor beta chains were all obtained from the same sample, sequenced in a study of cytomegalovirus exposure and HLA in healthy donors. Use of 60 Vbeta and 13 Jbeta primers characterized the PCR. Libraries were prepared by immunoSEQ multiplex PCR; TCRdb keeps only in-frame clonotypes and omits some of them. Of about 200,000 clones listed, 75% to 90% are singletons. The sample was PBMCs. The receptors were gathered from a young woman in good health and CMV-seronegative.

This clone has a single count. The chain carries TRBV7-8 and TRBJ2-7; the D gene is possibly TRBD1 (6 bases). Trimming shortened V by 5 bases and J by 0 bases, and 11 bases separated the two germline ends. CDR1 is SGHVS, CDR2 FQNEAQ, per germline. The CDR3 contains 14 residues. CDR3: CASSVLGGSYEQYF. In nucleotides, the CDR3 is TGTGCCAGCAGCGTCTTAGGGGGCTCCTACGAGCAGTACTTC.

This rearrangement joins TRBV10-2 to TRBJ2-3; 9 bases line up with TRBD2. V lost 0 bases and J lost 6; bases outside the gene matches: 13. Germline CDR1 and CDR2: WSHSY and SAAADI. This CDR3 comprises 18 residues. This CDR3 reads CASSESTSAGGPRDTQYF. Here the CDR3 DNA reads TGCGCCAGCAGTGAGTCGACGAGTGCGGGAGGGCCTCGGGATACGCAGTATTTT.

The rearrangement joins TRBV6-5 to TRBJ2-5, with D hard to call. Trimming stripped 5 bases from V and 5 bases from J, with 15 bases between. This CDR3 has 14 amino acids. Germline V lookup: CDR1 MNHEY, CDR2 SVGAGI. CDR3 DNA sequence: TGTGCCAGCAGTACCGTTTTTAGTTCTGAGACCCAGTACTTC. Its translation is CASSTVFSSETQYF.

V and J are TRBV5-4 and TRBJ2-5; 10 bases are shared with TRBD2. The length of the CDR3 is 15 residues. The ends lost 2 bases at V and 4 bases at J; junction bases unmatched: 5. The germline CDR1 and CDR2 sequences are SGHNT and YYREEE (reference sequence). CDR3 bases: TGTGCCAGCAGCTTAGGGACTAGCGTAGTAGAGACCCAGTACTTC. The encoded protein is CASSLGTSVVETQYF. The entire variable domain, with the rest obtained from reference TRBV5-4 and TRBJ2-5, is as follows: ETGVTQSPTHLIKTRGQQVTLRCSSQSGHNTVSWYQQALGQGPQFIFQYYREEENGRGNFPPRFSGLQFPNYSSELNVNALELDDSALYLCASSLGTSVVETQYFGPGTRLLVL.

J is TRBJ1-1 and V is TRBV19, with 10 nucleotides matching TRBD1. Germline values: CDR1 LNHDA, CDR2 SQIVND (reference sequence). Germline trimming cut 6 bases from V and 6 bases from J; bases unmatched to any gene: 13. The CDR3 length is 16 residues. CDR3 in amino acids: CASRAPPGQGRPEAFF. The DNA of the CDR3 is TGTGCCAGTAGGGCCCCTCCGGGACAGGGGCGTCCTGAAGCTTTCTTT.

The chain couples TRBV11-3 to TRBJ2-1, with 12 positions matching TRBD2. CDR1 is SGHNT, CDR2 YENEEA, per germline. Losses at the gene ends were 5 bases for V and 10 bases for J; bases not matched to a gene: 12. The CDR3 covers 16 residues. The CDR3 sequence is CASSPRQTSGRGEQFF. The CDR3 DNA reads as TGTGCCAGCAGCCCCAGGCAGACTAGCGGGAGAGGAGAGCAGTTCTTC.

CDR3 sequence: CAWREGGTDTQYF. The CDR3 bases are TGTGCCTGGAGGGAGGGGGGGACAGATACGCAGTATTTT. The chain employs TRBV30 and TRBJ2-3, with D possibly matching TRBD2 (7 bases). This CDR3 has 13 amino acids. V was shortened by 3 bases and J by 3 bases, with 10 bases between the two germline ends. CDR1 is GTSNPN and CDR2 is SVGIG in the germline V gene (reference sequence).

This clone came up once. This chain uses TRBV28 with TRBJ1-1, with TRBD1 matching over 8 bases. V lost 5 bases, J lost 0 bases, and 2 bases stayed unmatched. The germline V gene has CDR1 MDHEN and CDR2 SYDVKM. This CDR3 spans 14 amino acids. The CDR3 region is CASSEQGVNTEAFF. CDR3 coding DNA: TGTGCCAGCAGTGAACAGGGGGTGAACACTGAAGCTTTCTTT. Full variable domain (remainder filled in from reference TRBV28 and TRBJ1-1): DVKVTQSSRYLVKRTGEKVFLECVQDMDHENMFWYRQDPGLGLRLIYFSYDVKMKEKGDIPEGYSVSREKKERFSLILESASTNQTSMYLCASSEQGVNTEAFFGQGTRLTVV.

This clone was detected only once. V and J are TRBV28 and TRBJ2-1, with 9 bases lining up with TRBD2. The germline gives CDR1 MDHEN, CDR2 SYDVKM. The CDR3 loop spans 18 amino acids. The J segment lost 5 bases and the V segment lost 6 bases, leaving 17 bases of the junction unmatched. DNA for the CDR3: TGTGCCAGCAGATCCCAAGAACTAGCGGGTTGGGACGACAATGAGCAGTTCTTC. Translated: CASRSQELAGWDDNEQFF.

In the case of this clone: A read error may account for a junction end that differs from germline. The rearrangement uses TRBV7-7 and TRBJ2-3; 9 bases fit TRBD2. The CDR3 spans 19 residues. Germline values: CDR1 SSHAT, CDR2 FNYEAQ (reference sequence). The CDR3 DNA reads as TGTGCTAGCAGCCCCTGCCCCCAGCGGGAGGCAGGATGCACAGATACGCAGTATTTT. Its translation is CASSPCPQREAGCTDTQYF.